The 22 T cell receptor beta chains reported below all come from one sample, sequenced in a study of blood T cell repertoires in COVID-19. The repertoire was sequenced with immunoSEQ multiplex PCR; TCRdb's copy has only in-frame clones and lacks some. The sample lists roughly 250,000 clones, approximately 83% occurring once. Source material: peripheral blood. The receptor set was obtained from a person in their 70s with COVID-19, enrolled during active disease.

The J gene is TRBJ1-3, the V gene TRBV28; TRBD1 matches at 8 bases. Germline-derived CDR1 and CDR2 are MDHEN and SYDVKM. The V segment lost 8 bases and the J segment 5 bases; nucleotides outside the gene matches: 8. The CDR3 contains 14 residues. The CDR3 DNA follows: TGTGCCAGCGGATCGGCAGGGGGCAGAAACACCATATATTTT. It specifies CASGSAGGRNTIYF.

The rearrangement uses TRBV6-4 and TRBJ1-2, with 7 bases that match TRBD1. The CDR3 spans 14 residues. Germline V gene lookup returns CDR1 MRHNA and CDR2 SNTAGT. V shed 3 bases and J 5 bases; nucleotides not matched to a gene: 6. The CDR3 region is CASSERTGHYGYTF. In DNA form, the CDR3 reads TGTGCCAGCAGTGAACGGACAGGTCATTATGGCTACACCTTC.

The gene calls are TRBV2 and TRBJ2-1; D is unresolved. Germline V gene data show CDR1 as SNHLY and CDR2 as FYNNEI. The CDR3 contains 15 residues. V was shortened by 1 base and J by 3 bases, with 10 bases between the two germline ends. The CDR3 coding sequence is TGTGCCAGCAGTGAAGAACAAAACCTCTACAATGAGCAGTTCTTC. It translates to CASSEEQNLYNEQFF.

This chain uses TRBV6-4 with TRBJ2-2; no reliable D call. Trimming removed 5 bases from V and 4 bases from J, with 14 bases in between. CDR1 MRHNA and CDR2 SNTAGT come from the germline V gene. This CDR3 is 15 amino acids long. The CDR3 nucleotides read TGTGCCAGCAGTCGTGACATGGTGGGCACCGGGGAGCTGTTTTTT. Residues: CASSRDMVGTGELFF.

The J gene is TRBJ1-6, the V gene TRBV6-1; D might be TRBD1 (6 bases). With 2 bases removed from V and 5 bases from J, the gap between germline ends came to 13 bases. In germline, CDR1 is MNHNS, CDR2 SASEGT. The CDR3 covers 16 residues. In DNA, the CDR3 is TGTGCCAGCAGTGAAAGACAGGCGGTCCATAATTCACCCCTCCACTTT. Residues: CASSERQAVHNSPLHF.

V usage is TRBV5-1 and J usage is TRBJ2-3, with D perhaps TRBD1 (6 bases). Germline V gene lookup returns CDR1 SGHRS and CDR2 YFSETQ. V lost 5 bases, J lost 0 bases, and 13 bases lay in between. This CDR3 contains 15 residues. In nucleotides, the CDR3 is TGCGCCAGCAGTCAATGGGGGCGTAGCACAGATACGCAGTATTTT. Residues: CASSQWGRSTDTQYF.

The chain uses TRBV5-5 and TRBJ2-3, with 9 bases lining up with TRBD2. V was pared by 4 bases and J by 2 bases, with 5 bases of the junction left unmatched. Germline V gene lookup returns CDR1 SGHKS and CDR2 YYEKEE (reference sequence). CDR3 length: 15 residues. CDR3 loop: CASSQGLAPTDTQYF. Written as DNA, the CDR3 is TGTGCCAGCAGCCAGGGACTAGCTCCCACAGATACGCAGTATTTT.

The CDR3 DNA is TGTGCCAGCAGCCTGACAGGGCCATACGAGCAGTACTTC. It yields the protein CASSLTGPYEQYF. The chain couples TRBV7-2 to TRBJ2-7; 7 bases map to TRBD1. The germline V gene has CDR1 SGHTA and CDR2 FQGNSA. The junction had 5 bases not matched to a gene; V was cut back by 5 bases and J by 4 bases. The CDR3 contains 13 residues.

The V call is TRBV19, the J call TRBJ2-7, with 8 positions matching TRBD2. Losses at the gene ends were 0 bases for V and 8 bases for J; bases not matched to a gene: 12. Germline CDR1 reads LNHDA; CDR2 reads SQIVND (reference sequence). The CDR3 has 16 residues. The CDR3 is CASSIERREARTKQYF. Written as DNA, the CDR3 is TGTGCCAGTAGTATAGAACGGCGGGAGGCCCGAACCAAGCAGTACTTC.

This clone was seen once. V and J are TRBV21-1 and TRBJ1-3. TRBV21-1 represents a pseudogene. The length of the CDR3 is 13 residues. CDR3 sequence: CASGYGAGNTIYF. For the CDR3, the DNA is TGTGCCAGCGGGTACGGAGCTGGAAACACCATATATTTT.

The J gene is TRBJ1-3, the V gene TRBV7-9; D uncertain. Germline values: CDR1 SEHNR, CDR2 FQNEAQ (reference sequence). This CDR3 comprises 16 residues. Trimming cost V 3 bases and J 0 bases, with 12 bases left between them. The CDR3 nucleotides read TGTGCCAGCAGCTTTGGACTTTTACCCTCTGGAAACACCATATATTTT. It specifies CASSFGLLPSGNTIYF. Complete variable domain (other parts from reference TRBV7-9 and TRBJ1-3): DTGVSQNPRHKITKRGQNVTFRCDPISEHNRLYWYRQTLGQGPEFLTYFQNEAQLEKSRLLSDRFSAERPKGSFSTLEIQRTEQGDSAMYLCASSFGLLPSGNTIYFGEGSWLTVV.

J is TRBJ1-5 and V is TRBV7-6; D is ambiguous. Germline-derived CDR1 and CDR2 are SGHVS and FNYEAQ. CDR3 length: 14 residues. Trimming shortened V by 4 bases and J by 4 bases, and 11 bases separated the two germline ends. The CDR3 DNA reads TGTGCCAGCAGCTCCCAAACTTCAAATCAGCCCCAGCATTTT. This translates into CASSSQTSNQPQHF.

The rearrangement joins TRBV27 to TRBJ1-1, with TRBD1 identical over 7 bases. The CDR3 consists of 15 residues. V gave up 6 bases and J gave up 1 base; unmatched junction bases: 8. CDR1 is MNHEY, CDR2 SMNVEV, per germline (reference sequence). The CDR3 DNA reads TGTGCCAGCAGCCCCAGGGGGGCGGCGAACACTGAAGCTTTCTTT. This sequence encodes CASSPRGAANTEAFF.

The gene calls are TRBV30 and TRBJ1-3; tentatively, D is TRBD1 (5 bases). Germline CDR1 and CDR2: GTSNPN and SVGIG (reference sequence). V was pared by 5 bases and J by 7 bases, with 24 bases between. The CDR3 consists of 16 residues. The CDR3, as DNA: TGTGCCTGGGGTACAGGTAGTATGGGAGGCGGCAACACCATATATTTT. Protein: CAWGTGSMGGGNTIYF.

This sequence joins TRBV6-4 and TRBJ1-5; D remains unclear. This CDR3 contains 12 residues. Germline V gene data show CDR1 as MRHNA and CDR2 as SNTAGT. Trimming shortened V by 7 bases and J by 6 bases, and 10 bases separated the two germline ends. DNA for the CDR3: TGTGCCAGCACCTATTTGCGTCAGCCCCAGCATTTT. Amino acid sequence: CASTYLRQPQHF.

This chain connects TRBV6-2 or TRBV6-3 to TRBJ2-6; 8 nucleotides agree with TRBD1. The length of the CDR3 is 15 residues. The V and J ends lost 6 bases and 2 bases, in that order; junction bases with no gene match: 3. Germline CDR1 reads MNHEY; CDR2 reads SVGEGT. CDR3 sequence (DNA): TGTGCCAGCAGCTCAGGGGGCGCTGGGGCCAACGTCCTGACTTTC. Its translation is CASSSGGAGANVLTF.

This chain links TRBV29-1 with TRBJ1-1, with 10 bases identical to TRBD1. Germline trimming cut 6 bases from V and 5 bases from J; bases unmatched to any gene: 6. The CDR3 is made up of 13 amino acids. Germline V gives CDR1 SQVTM, CDR2 ANQGSEA. CDR3 sequence (DNA): TGCAGCGTAGAGACAGGGGGCAGGACTGAAGCTTTCTTT. Translation gives CSVETGGRTEAFF. The variable domain in full, with the rest retrieved from reference TRBV29-1 and TRBJ1-1, is SAVISQKPSRDICQRGTSLTIQCQVDSQVTMMFWYRQQPGQSLTLIATANQGSEATYESGFVIDKFPISRPNLTFSTLTVSNMSPEDSSIYLCSVETGGRTEAFFGQGTRLTVV.

This clone was found once. The chain combines TRBV29-1 with TRBJ1-3; no clear D. The germline V gene has CDR1 SQVTM and CDR2 ANQGSEA. V was pared by 7 bases and J by 4 bases, with 14 bases between. The CDR3 totals 13 residues. DNA of the CDR3: TGCAGCGCTGGCTGGAGTGCCGGAAACACCATATATTTT. It is translated as CSAGWSAGNTIYF.

There are a few counts of this clone. This chain uses TRBV5-1 with TRBJ1-3, with TRBD1 matching over 8 bases. The CDR3 covers 16 residues. Germline-derived CDR1 and CDR2 are SGHRS and YFSETQ. V trimming: 0 bases; J trimming: 5 bases; junction bases outside the gene matches: 7. The CDR3 protein is CASSLAGQGARNTIYF. The CDR3 nucleotides are TGCGCCAGCAGCTTGGCAGGGCAGGGGGCTAGAAACACCATATATTTT.

V usage is TRBV28 and J usage is TRBJ1-2, with D possibly being TRBD1 (6 bases). CDR3 length: 14 residues. Trimming took 5 bases from V and 4 from J, leaving 14 bases between them. Germline CDR1 MDHEN, CDR2 SYDVKM. The CDR3, as DNA: TGTGCCAGCAGTACCGCCGGACAGCGCTATGGCTACACCTTC. As protein: CASSTAGQRYGYTF.

The rearrangement uses TRBV3-1 (or the pseudogene TRBV3-2) and TRBJ2-1; TRBD2 matches at 12 bases. The length of the CDR3 is 16 residues. Germline V CDR1 and CDR2: LGHDT, YNNKEL (reference sequence). Trimming cost V 5 bases and J 3 bases; bases outside gene matches: 5. The CDR3 loop is CASSSRLAGVYNEQFF. CDR3 in DNA: TGTGCCAGCAGCTCGAGACTAGCGGGGGTCTACAATGAGCAGTTCTTC.

This clone appeared a few times. The CDR3: CASSLVHGGNYGYTF. The CDR3 DNA sequence: TGTGCCAGCAGCTTAGTCCATGGGGGCAACTATGGCTACACCTTC. The rearrangement links TRBV7-2 to TRBJ1-2; D may be TRBD1 (6 bases). The CDR3 spans 15 residues. Trimming took 1 base from V and 2 from J, leaving 11 bases between them. In germline, CDR1 is SGHTA, CDR2 FQGNSA.